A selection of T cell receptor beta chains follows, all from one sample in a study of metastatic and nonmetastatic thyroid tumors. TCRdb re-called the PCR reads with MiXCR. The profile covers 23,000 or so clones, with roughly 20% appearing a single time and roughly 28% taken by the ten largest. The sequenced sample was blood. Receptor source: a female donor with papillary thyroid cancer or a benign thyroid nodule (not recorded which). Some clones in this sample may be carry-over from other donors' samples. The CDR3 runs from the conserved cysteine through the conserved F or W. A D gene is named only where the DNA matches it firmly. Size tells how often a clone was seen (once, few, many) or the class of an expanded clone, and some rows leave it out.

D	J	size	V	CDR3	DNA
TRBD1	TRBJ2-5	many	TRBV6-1	CASSTDRGEETQYF	TGTGCCAGCAGTACGGACAGGGGGGAAGAGACCCAGTACTTC
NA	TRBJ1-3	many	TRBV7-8	CASSPREGAGNTIYF	TGTGCCAGCAGCCCTAGGGAGGGGGCTGGAAACACCATATATTTT
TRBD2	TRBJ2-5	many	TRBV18	CASSRSGLAEILQETQYF	TGTGCCAGCTCCCGTTCTGGACTAGCGGAGATACTCCAAGAGACCCAGTACTTC
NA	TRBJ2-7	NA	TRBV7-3	CASSPLPTASYEQYF	TGTGCCAGCAGCCCCCTTCCGACAGCCTCCTACGAGCAGTACTTC
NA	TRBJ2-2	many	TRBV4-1	CASSQLNGELFF	TGCGCCAGCAGCCAGCTCAACGGGGAGCTGTTTTTT
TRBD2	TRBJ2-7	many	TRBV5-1	CASSWAREDPEQYF	TGCGCCAGCAGCTGGGCGCGGGAGGATCCCGAGCAGTACTTC
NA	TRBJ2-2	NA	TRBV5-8	CASRGRINTGELFF	TGTGCCAGCAGAGGGAGGATTAACACCGGGGAGCTGTTTTTT
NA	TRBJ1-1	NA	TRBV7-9	CASSPQGGGNAEAFF	TGTGCCAGCAGCCCACAGGGAGGCGGTAACGCTGAAGCTTTCTTT
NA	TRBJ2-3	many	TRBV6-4	CASSSGGGTDTQYF	TGTGCCAGCAGTAGCGGAGGGGGCACAGATACGCAGTATTTT
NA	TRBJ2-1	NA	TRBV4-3	CASSQETRNYNEQFF	TGCGCCAGCAGCCAAGAGACTAGAAACTACAATGAGCAGTTCTTC
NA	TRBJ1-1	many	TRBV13	CASSPRGGLTEAFF	TGTGCCAGCAGCCCCCGGGGGGGACTCACTGAAGCTTTCTTT
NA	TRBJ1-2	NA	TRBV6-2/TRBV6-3	CASSYWRLGNYGYTF	TGTGCCAGCAGTTACTGGAGGTTAGGTAACTATGGCTACACCTTC
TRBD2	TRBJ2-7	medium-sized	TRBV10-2	CASSAETSGSGEQYF	TGCGCCAGCAGCGCCGAGACTAGCGGGAGCGGGGAGCAGTACTTC
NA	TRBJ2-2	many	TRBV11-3	CASSGSANTGELFF	TGTGCCAGCAGCGGGAGCGCGAACACCGGGGAGCTGTTTTTT
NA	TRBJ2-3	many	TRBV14	CASSQDPAGSSTDTQYF	TGTGCCAGCAGCCAAGACCCGGCCGGATCTAGCACAGATACGCAGTATTTT